What follows are 5 T cell receptor beta chains derived from one specimen sequenced in a study of graft-versus-host responses after intestinal transplantation. Generated by immunoSEQ multiplex PCR, the TCRdb table keeps only in-frame clones and is missing some. This table holds 40,000 or so clones, over 85% found once. The sequences come from PBMCs, collected 16 days after intestinal transplant. Source of these receptors: a human patient who received an intestinal transplant, so some T cells may come from the graft donor.

V gene TRBV29-1 combines with J gene TRBJ2-1, with 10 bases that match TRBD2. The J segment lost 1 base and the V segment lost 6 bases, leaving 9 bases of the junction unmatched. CDR1 SQVTM and CDR2 ANQGSEA come from the germline V gene. This CDR3 has 16 amino acids. The CDR3 sequence: CSVLAGAGGSYNEQFF. In nucleotides, the CDR3 is TGCAGCGTCCTAGCGGGAGCGGGGGGTTCCTACAATGAGCAGTTCTTC.

J is TRBJ2-7 and V is TRBV6-5, with unresolved D. There are 14 residues in the CDR3. V was clipped by 4 bases and J by 1 base, with 11 bases between them. Germline V gene data show CDR1 as MNHEY and CDR2 as SVGAGI. CDR3 residues: CASSFFKASYEQYF. DNA of the CDR3: TGTGCCAGCAGTTTCTTTAAAGCTTCCTACGAGCAGTACTTC.

Comments on this clone: Additional DNA sequences in this sample encode the identical CDR3. This chain uses TRBV28 with TRBJ1-5, with D possibly being TRBD1 (5 bases). Trimming left V 3 bases short and J 1 base short, with 7 bases between. The CDR3 loop spans 14 amino acids. Looked up from germline, CDR1 is MDHEN and CDR2 is SYDVKM. In DNA form, the CDR3 reads TGTGCCAGCAGTTTGAAGGGGAGCAATCAGCCCCAGCATTTT. Protein product: CASSLKGSNQPQHF.

The chain recombines TRBV30 with TRBJ1-5; D is perhaps TRBD1 (5 bases). CDR3 length: 13 residues. Germline V CDR1 and CDR2: GTSNPN, SVGIG (reference sequence). V was clipped by 4 bases and J by 0 bases, with 7 bases between them. The CDR3 sequence: CAWKGLSNQPQHF. For the CDR3, the DNA is TGTGCCTGGAAGGGACTTAGCAATCAGCCCCAGCATTTT.

This clone was observed a single time. The rearrangement links TRBV18 to TRBJ1-1; TRBD1 might be the D (6 bases). CDR1 and CDR2 (germline): KGHSH, LQKENI. This CDR3 has 16 amino acids. V was cut by 0 bases and J by 0 bases, with 11 bases left in between. Here the CDR3 DNA reads TGTGCCAGCTCACCACCTCAGGGGCTCATGAACACTGAAGCTTTCTTT. It is translated as CASSPPQGLMNTEAFF.